Below, 21 T cell receptor beta chains from the same sample are listed, as sequenced in a study of Tregs in tolerant kidney transplant recipients. Profiling relied on immunoSEQ multiplex PCR, and the TCRdb table lists in-frame clones only, not all of them. This sample contains 25,000 to 35,000 clones. Here the sequenced sample was CD8+ T cells from blood, taken before the transplant. The receptors were gathered from a human donor who received a combined kidney and bone marrow transplant.

Concerning this clone: The read halts 3 residues ahead of the CDR3 end, with the missing end drawn from the germline J gene. This sample also contains other DNA sequences that code for the same CDR3. The chain is built from TRBV7-9 and TRBJ1-6; 11 nucleotides line up with TRBD1. Per germline, CDR1 SEHNR and CDR2 FQNEAQ (reference sequence). The CDR3 is made up of 14 amino acids. Trimming took 6 bases from V and 8 from J; bases not matched to a gene: 3. The CDR3 loop is CASRGGQGDSPLHF. CDR3 bases read: TGTGCCAGCAGGGGGGGACAGGGGGATTCACCC.

Points on this clone: The read finishes 3 residues shy of the CDR3 end, and the germline J gene is used to complete it. The chain joins TRBV30 to TRBJ1-3; the match to TRBD1 covers 10 bases. The V gene end was trimmed by 5 bases and the J gene end by 3 bases; junction bases not matched to a gene: 1. The CDR3 sequence is 13 residues long. Germline CDR1 and CDR2: GTSNPN and SVGIG (reference sequence). Incomplete CDR3 DNA: TGTGCCTGGGGGACAGGGGTTGGAAACACC. It specifies CAWGTGVGNT. The full CDR3 protein is CAWGTGVGNTIYF.

Notes on this clone: Read sequence stops 3 residues before the CDR3 end, and the germline J gene provides the missing end. V usage is TRBV11-2 and J usage is TRBJ2-7, with D possibly TRBD1 on 6 matching bases. The length of the CDR3 is 13 residues. Trimming pared 3 bases from V and 1 base from J, leaving 7 bases between. CDR1 and CDR2 from the germline V gene are SGHAT and FQNNGV. The CDR3 region is CASSLQGSYEQYF. The sequenced CDR3 bases are TGTGCCAGCAGCTTGCAGGGGTCCTACGAG.

The CDR3 protein is CASSQILGTGNQPQHF. The CDR3 DNA, read in part, is TGCGCCAGCAGCCAGATTCTCGGGACAGGGAATCAGCCC. The chain is built from TRBV4-1 and TRBJ1-5; 9 nucleotides line up with TRBD1. The CDR3 end falls 3 residues outside the read, so it is completed with the germline J gene. This CDR3 contains 16 residues. Germline assignment: CDR1 MGHRA and CDR2 YSYEKL. The J segment lost 4 bases and the V segment lost 3 bases, leaving 7 bases of the junction unmatched.

Of note for this clone: The CDR3 goes on 3 residues after the read ends, and that part is filled in from the germline J gene. The rearrangement joins TRBV2 to TRBJ1-1; the D gene is possibly TRBD1 (5 bases). The CDR3 loop spans 16 amino acids. Trimming removed 2 bases at V and 2 bases at J, with 15 bases between. Germline V CDR1 and CDR2: SNHLY, FYNNEI. This CDR3 reads CASSEWLAGPNTEAFF. The sequenced CDR3 bases are TGTGCCAGCAGTGAATGGCTGGCAGGGCCTAACACTGAA.

Note on this clone: Read data end 3 residues before the CDR3 end; the end is taken from the germline J gene. V is TRBV2 and J is TRBJ1-1, with D perhaps TRBD1 (6 bases). V gave up 6 bases and J gave up 0 bases, with 11 bases separating them. The CDR3 runs 14 residues. The germline CDR1 and CDR2 sequences are SNHLY and FYNNEI. CDR3 bases read: TGTGCCAGCAGGCGACAGGTGATGAACACTGAA. It is translated as CASRRQVMNTE. The entire CDR3 sequence reads CASRRQVMNTEAFF.

About this clone itself: The read terminates 3 residues ahead of where the CDR3 ends, so the germline J gene completes it. The chain has TRBV11-2 and TRBJ2-7; TRBD1 aligns across 8 bases. Per germline, CDR1 SGHAT and CDR2 FQNNGV. The CDR3 has 13 amino acids. The ends lost 7 bases at V and 3 bases at J; junction bases unmatched: 5. The CDR3 sequence: CASTRTGLYEQYF. CDR3 bases read: TGTGCCAGCACCCGGACAGGGCTCTACGAG.

With regard to this clone: The read terminates 3 residues before the CDR3 end, so the remaining end is supplied by the germline J gene. The chain couples TRBV11-2 to TRBJ1-1; possibly TRBD1 for D (5 bases). The CDR3 covers 15 residues. Germline CDR1 and CDR2: SGHAT and FQNNGV. V was trimmed by 5 bases and J by 0 bases, leaving 13 bases between them. This CDR3 reads CASSGWAGLNTEAFF. The sequenced part of the CDR3 DNA is TGTGCCAGCAGCGGGTGGGCAGGGCTGAACACTGAA.

With respect to this clone: The read comes to an end 3 residues before the CDR3 does, leaving the germline J gene to fill in the end. This chain joins TRBV11-2 and TRBJ2-1; D is unclear. V gave up 5 bases and J gave up 7 bases, with 9 bases separating them. Per the germline V gene, CDR1 is SGHAT and CDR2 is FQNNGV. CDR3 length equals 12 residues. The CDR3 DNA, read in part, is TGTGCCAGCAGCCTTCTACCAAATGAG. Translated: CASSLLPNE. The full-length CDR3 reads as CASSLLPNEQFF.

Concerning this clone itself: The sequence runs out 3 residues before the end of the CDR3; the remainder is reconstructed from the germline J gene. The chain joins TRBV19 to TRBJ2-3; 10 bases agree with TRBD1. The germline CDR1 and CDR2 sequences are LNHDA and SQIVND (reference sequence). This CDR3 has 17 residues. Trimming took 1 base from V and 3 from J; bases not matched to a gene: 7. The DNA read from the CDR3 is TGTGCCAGTAGTATAGTTTTGTTGGGACAGGGGACAGATACG. Translated: CASSIVLLGQGTDT. The full CDR3 sequence reads CASSIVLLGQGTDTQYF.

Regarding this clone: The CDR3 end lies 3 residues beyond the end of the read and is filled in from the germline J gene. This sequence joins TRBV7-9 and TRBJ2-5; D might be TRBD2 (5 bases). This CDR3 spans 14 amino acids. The germline V and J ends were trimmed by 5 bases and 5 bases, with 15 bases remaining between them. Germline loops: CDR1 SEHNR, CDR2 FQNEAQ (reference sequence). CDR3 protein: CASSPDASMETQYF. Incomplete CDR3 DNA: TGTGCCAGCAGCCCCGATGCTAGCATGGAGACC. The full variable domain, rest sourced from reference TRBV7-9 and TRBJ2-5, is DTGVSQNPRHKITKRGQNVTFRCDPISEHNRLYWYRQTLGQGPEFLTYFQNEAQLEKSRLLSDRFSAERPKGSFSTLEIQRTEQGDSAMYLCASSPDASMETQYFGPGTRLLVL.

Points on this clone: The read finishes 3 residues shy of the CDR3 end, and the germline J gene is used to complete it. The chain has TRBV7-9 and TRBJ2-1, with D possibly being TRBD2 (6 bases). This CDR3 region has 15 residues. Between the trimmed V and J ends, which lost 5 bases and 5 bases, there was a span of 16 bases. The germline V gene encodes CDR1 SEHNR and CDR2 FQNEAQ (reference sequence). CDR3 DNA, as far as it was read: TGTGCCAGCAGCCCCATACGTCTAGCGAACAATGAG. It is translated as CASSPIRLANNE. The whole CDR3 reads CASSPIRLANNEQFF. Based on the CDR3 plus reference TRBV7-9 and TRBJ2-1, the full variable domain is DTGVSQNPRHKITKRGQNVTFRCDPISEHNRLYWYRQTLGQGPEFLTYFQNEAQLEKSRLLSDRFSAERPKGSFSTLEIQRTEQGDSAMYLCASSPIRLANNEQFFGPGTRLTVL.

As regards this clone: The read ends 3 residues before the CDR3 terminus; that terminus is restored from the germline J gene. The chain couples TRBV6-1 to TRBJ1-2; no reliable D call. The CDR3 spans 14 residues. V shed 4 bases and J shed 0 bases, with 9 bases lying between them. Germline V gives CDR1 MNHNS, CDR2 SASEGT. The covered CDR3 bases are TGTGCCAGCAGTGGGCTCAGCGCTAACTATGGC. This sequence encodes CASSGLSANYG. The whole CDR3 reads CASSGLSANYGYTF.

Worth noting for this clone: The read terminates 3 residues before the CDR3 end, so the remaining end is supplied by the germline J gene. The chain recombines TRBV19 with TRBJ1-1, with 8 bases matching TRBD1. Germline CDR1 LNHDA, CDR2 SQIVND (reference sequence). After removal of 5 bases from V and 3 bases from J, the junction contained 2 bases not matched to a gene. CDR3 size: 13 residues. The CDR3 DNA, read in part, is TGTGCCAGTAGTTTGACAGGGGACACTGAA. Protein product: CASSLTGDTE. The full-length CDR3 reads as CASSLTGDTEAFF.

In the case of this clone: Sequencing ends 3 residues short of the CDR3 end; the germline J gene provides the rest. The chain links TRBV10-2 to TRBJ1-6; D perhaps matches TRBD1 (6 bases). V lost 4 bases to trimming and J lost 6 bases, with 19 bases between them. Per germline, CDR1 WSHSY and CDR2 SAAADI. The CDR3 covers 17 residues. This CDR3 reads CASSVPDSRGANSPLHF. The sequenced CDR3 bases are TGCGCCAGCAGTGTACCGGACAGCCGGGGGGCTAATTCACCC.

Concerning this clone itself: The CDR3 extends 3 residues past the end of the read, so its final part is completed from the germline J gene. This chain uses TRBV2 with TRBJ1-1; 10 bases line up with TRBD1. This CDR3 is 13 amino acids long. J lost 3 bases, V lost 7 bases, and 2 bases had no gene match. Germline V gene sequence: CDR1 SNHLY, CDR2 FYNNEI. The CDR3 reads CASTGQGDTEAFF. Partial CDR3 DNA: TGTGCCAGCACCGGACAGGGGGACACTGAA. The whole variable domain, filled in from reference TRBV2 and TRBJ1-1, reads EPEVTQTPSHQVTQMGQEVILRCVPISNHLYFYWYRQILGQKVEFLVSFYNNEISEKSEIFDDQFSVERPDGSNFTLKIRSTKLEDSAMYFCASTGQGDTEAFFGQGTRLTVV.

Turning to this clone: The CDR3 end lies 3 residues beyond the end of the read and is filled in from the germline J gene. The chain has TRBV7-9 and TRBJ2-7; TRBD1 matches 7 bases. The CDR3 consists of 14 residues. Trimming removed 5 bases from V and 3 bases from J; junction bases left unmatched: 7. Germline CDR1 is SEHNR and CDR2 is FQNEAQ (reference sequence). The sequenced CDR3 bases are TGTGCCAGCAGCGTCCGGGACAGAGTCTACGAG. Protein: CASSVRDRVYE. The CDR3 reads in full as CASSVRDRVYEQYF.

Worth noting for this clone: With the read ending 3 residues before the CDR3 end, the germline J gene is used to fill in that end. This sequence joins TRBV19 and TRBJ1-1, with 7 bases identical to TRBD1. The CDR3 extends over 13 amino acids. J lost 2 bases, V lost 5 bases, and 2 bases had no gene match. Germline V gene lookup returns CDR1 LNHDA and CDR2 SQIVND (reference sequence). The covered CDR3 bases are TGTGCCAGTAGTTGGGACAGAAACACTGAA. Its protein is CASSWDRNTE. The CDR3 in full is CASSWDRNTEAFF.

Partial CDR3 DNA: TGTGCCAGCAGAGGGACAGATTACAATGAG. Translating it yields CASRGTDYNE. The whole CDR3 protein reads CASRGTDYNEQFF. This chain joins TRBV2 and TRBJ2-1; TRBD1 matches at 7 bases. The sequence runs out 3 residues before the end of the CDR3; the remainder is reconstructed from the germline J gene. CDR3 length equals 13 residues. V lost 6 bases, J lost 4 bases, and 3 bases stayed unmatched. From germline, CDR1 is SNHLY and CDR2 FYNNEI.

CDR3 protein: CASSSRTGTTEAFF. The CDR3 DNA, read in part, is TGTGCCAGCAGCTCACGGACAGGGACCACTGAA. The genes are TRBV7-9 and TRBJ1-1; 8 bases fit TRBD1. The observed sequence ends 3 residues before the CDR3 terminus, with the missing tail filled in from the germline J gene. The CDR3 spans 14 residues. V was clipped by 4 bases and J by 4 bases; unmatched bases: 5. CDR1 and CDR2 (germline): SEHNR, FQNEAQ (reference sequence).

As for this clone: Sequencing ends 3 residues short of the CDR3 end; the germline J gene provides the rest. The gene calls are TRBV10-3 and TRBJ2-7; D remains ambiguous. The CDR3 contains 15 residues. Trimming removed 3 bases at V and 0 bases at J, with 12 bases between. Germline values: CDR1 ENHRY, CDR2 SYGVKD. The CDR3 bases that were read are TGTGCCATCAGTGACCACTTCGTCTCCTCCTACGAG. Translated: CAISDHFVSSYE. The complete CDR3 protein is CAISDHFVSSYEQYF.